This entry lists 18 T cell receptor beta chains sequenced from one sample in a study of blood T cell repertoires in COVID-19. Some clones are missing from TCRdb's copy, which holds only in-frame ones; the method was immunoSEQ multiplex PCR. The sample carries some 90,000 clones, 86% recorded once. Sequenced sample: peripheral blood. The receptors derive from a human donor in a cohort sampled during active COVID-19.

This clone was detected only a few times. J is TRBJ2-1 and V is TRBV27, with 9 bases lining up with TRBD1. V was clipped by 2 bases and J by 2 bases; unmatched bases: 7. This CDR3 is 17 amino acids long. The germline CDR1 and CDR2 sequences are MNHEY and SMNVEV (reference sequence). The CDR3 nucleotides are TGTGCCAGCAGTTTAAGTCCAACAGGGGGCGCCTACAATGAGCAGTTCTTC. It translates to CASSLSPTGGAYNEQFF.

J is TRBJ2-3 and V is TRBV5-1; the D gene is possibly TRBD2 (5 bases). This CDR3 has 14 residues. CDR1 and CDR2 from the germline V gene are SGHRS and YFSETQ. V lost 4 bases to trimming and J lost 2 bases, with 11 bases between them. CDR3 sequence (DNA): TGCGCCAGCAGCCAGGACTTATCCACAGATACGCAGTATTTT. This gives the protein CASSQDLSTDTQYF.

The V gene is TRBV19, the J gene TRBJ1-3; D gene uncertain. Germline-derived CDR1 and CDR2 are LNHDA and SQIVND (reference sequence). This CDR3 comprises 15 residues. The V gene lost 3 bases and the J gene lost 0 bases, with 9 bases spanning the gap. DNA for the CDR3: TGTGCCAGTAGTATCGGAGAAAACTCTGGAAACACCATATATTTT. Its translation: CASSIGENSGNTIYF.

This clone was observed a few times. The chain is built from TRBV24-1 and TRBJ2-5; 8 bases map to TRBD1. The CDR3 loop spans 15 amino acids. Per the germline V gene, CDR1 is KGHDR and CDR2 is SFDVKD. With 5 bases clipped from V and 4 bases from J, the junction kept 8 bases outside the gene matches. The CDR3 loop is CATSAVTGDGETQYF. CDR3 nucleotides: TGTGCCACCAGTGCCGTGACAGGGGATGGAGAGACCCAGTACTTC.

J is TRBJ1-1 and V is TRBV2; a possible D gene is TRBD1 (5 bases). Trimming took off 1 base at V and 5 bases at J, with 14 bases between the two ends. Germline CDR1 is SNHLY and CDR2 is FYNNEI. The CDR3 is made up of 15 amino acids. CDR3 DNA: TGTGCCAGCAGTGAAGGAATGGGGCTGATGACTGAAGCTTTCTTT. This sequence encodes CASSEGMGLMTEAFF.

The J gene is TRBJ2-3, the V gene TRBV19; 8 bases are shared with TRBD1. The CDR3 sequence is 16 residues long. Per the germline V gene, CDR1 is LNHDA and CDR2 is SQIVND (reference sequence). Unmatched junction bases numbered 7, after V lost 4 bases and J lost 1 base. CDR3 in amino acids: CASSTRDRSGTDTQYF. The CDR3 nucleotides are TGTGCCAGTAGTACCCGGGACAGGTCTGGCACAGATACGCAGTATTTT.

CDR3 residues: CSVLQGGNTEAFF. In DNA, the CDR3 is TGCAGCGTCCTACAGGGGGGGAACACTGAAGCTTTCTTT. The chain joins TRBV29-1 to TRBJ1-1; 8 bases align to TRBD1. The CDR3 runs to 13 residues. The germline V gene has CDR1 SQVTM and CDR2 ANQGSEA. Germline trimming cut 6 bases from V and 1 base from J; bases unmatched to any gene: 4.

J is TRBJ1-5 and V is TRBV4-1; D remains ambiguous. Trimming took off 1 base at V and 1 base at J, with 5 bases between the two ends. Germline CDR1 reads MGHRA; CDR2 reads YSYEKL. The CDR3 extends over 14 amino acids. For the CDR3, the DNA is TGCGCCAGCAGCCAAGTATTGAGCAATCAGCCCCAGCATTTT. Translating it yields CASSQVLSNQPQHF.

This rearrangement joins TRBV2 to TRBJ1-2; 7 bases match TRBD1. This CDR3 is built from 13 residues. V lost 2 bases, J lost 3 bases, and 0 bases stayed unmatched. Germline assignment: CDR1 SNHLY and CDR2 FYNNEI. Written as DNA, the CDR3 is TGTGCCAGCAGTGAAACAGGGGACTATGGCTACACCTTC. Its translation is CASSETGDYGYTF. Full variable domain (remainder filled in from reference TRBV2 and TRBJ1-2): EPEVTQTPSHQVTQMGQEVILRCVPISNHLYFYWYRQILGQKVEFLVSFYNNEISEKSEIFDDQFSVERPDGSNFTLKIRSTKLEDSAMYFCASSETGDYGYTFGSGTRLTVV.

The V call is TRBV28, the J call TRBJ2-1; 10 nucleotides align to TRBD2. V shed 6 bases, J shed 4 bases, and the junction held 9 bases outside the gene matches. Germline loops: CDR1 MDHEN, CDR2 SYDVKM. CDR3 length: 16 residues. CDR3 in amino acids: CASSRAGTSAYNEQFF. The CDR3 nucleotides read TGTGCCAGCAGCCGCGCCGGGACTAGCGCTTACAATGAGCAGTTCTTC.

V usage is TRBV27 and J usage is TRBJ2-7; 7 nucleotides match TRBD1. Per the germline V gene, CDR1 is MNHEY and CDR2 is SMNVEV (reference sequence). The CDR3 extends over 14 amino acids. V dropped 5 bases and J dropped 3; count of bases not matched to a gene: 7. The CDR3 sequence is CASSPRDRGYEQYF. In DNA, the CDR3 is TGTGCCAGCAGTCCCCGGGACAGAGGCTACGAGCAGTACTTC.

V usage is TRBV5-1 and J usage is TRBJ2-3, with 9 bases identical to TRBD2. Trimming removed 2 bases from V and 2 bases from J; junction bases left unmatched: 3. The germline CDR1 and CDR2 sequences are SGHRS and YFSETQ. This CDR3 region has 15 residues. The CDR3 spells CASSFSGGYTDTQYF. The CDR3 DNA reads TGCGCCAGCAGCTTCAGCGGGGGGTACACAGATACGCAGTATTTT.

The chain recombines TRBV11-3 with TRBJ2-1; 7 positions match TRBD2. V gave up 1 base and J gave up 8 bases; unmatched junction bases: 5. This CDR3 comprises 14 residues. From germline, CDR1 is SGHNT and CDR2 YENEEA. The CDR3 region has the DNA TGTGCCAGCAGCTTAGGGGGGACTACCGATGAGCAGTTCTTC. Translation gives CASSLGGTTDEQFF.

The chain is built from TRBV12-1 and TRBJ2-7; TRBD1, the D gene given by the table, was not confirmed from the DNA. TRBV12-1 is noted as a pseudogene. The CDR3 is 15 residues long. For the CDR3, the DNA is TGTGCCAGCAGCCGAACTCGCACGAGGCAGGGCGAGCAGTACTTC. This codes for CASSRTRTRQGEQYF.

CDR3 DNA sequence: TGTGCCAGCAGCTTAACGTCCGGGTACCAAGAGACCCAGTACTTC. Amino acid sequence: CASSLTSGYQETQYF. The chain couples TRBV7-2 to TRBJ2-5; D not certain. Germline V CDR1 and CDR2: SGHTA, FQGNSA. Trimming removed 2 bases at V and 0 bases at J, with 10 bases between. This CDR3 comprises 15 residues. The whole variable domain, filled in from reference TRBV7-2 and TRBJ2-5, reads GAGVSQSPSNKVTEKGKDVELRCDPISGHTALYWYRQSLGQGLEFLIYFQGNSAPDKSGLPSDRFSAERTGGSVSTLTIQRTQQEDSAVYLCASSLTSGYQETQYFGPGTRLLVL.

This clone was recorded at least ten times. The V call is TRBV29-1, the J call TRBJ2-6, with D possibly TRBD1 on 6 matching bases. The length of the CDR3 is 17 residues. Trimming pared 5 bases from V and 0 bases from J, leaving 17 bases between. In germline, CDR1 is SQVTM, CDR2 ANQGSEA. The CDR3 bases are TGCAGCGTTCAAGCCAGGGGCTGGAGCTCTGGGGCCAACGTCCTGACTTTC. As protein: CSVQARGWSSGANVLTF.

This clone was seen repeatedly, ten times or more. The gene calls are TRBV27 and TRBJ2-7; 7 bases align to TRBD1. This CDR3 contains 14 residues. Germline CDR1 is MNHEY and CDR2 is SMNVEV (reference sequence). V dropped 5 bases and J dropped 5; count of bases not matched to a gene: 9. CDR3 loop: CASSPGQLINEQYF. The CDR3 region has the DNA TGTGCCAGCAGTCCGGGACAGTTAATAAACGAGCAGTACTTC.

This clone turned up a few times. The chain is built from TRBV19 and TRBJ1-2, with TRBD1 matching 7 bases. Germline V gene data show CDR1 as LNHDA and CDR2 as SQIVND (reference sequence). Germline trimming cut 5 bases from V and 3 bases from J; bases unmatched to any gene: 6. The CDR3 runs 14 residues. CDR3 DNA: TGTGCCAGTAGTGTTGGGACAGCCGACTATGGCTACACCTTC. Its protein product is CASSVGTADYGYTF. Together with reference TRBV19 and TRBJ1-2, the CDR3 gives the full variable domain: DGGITQSPKYLFRKEGQNVTLSCEQNLNHDAMYWYRQDPGQGLRLIYYSQIVNDFQKGDIAEGYSVSREKKESFPLTVTSAQKNPTAFYLCASSVGTADYGYTFGSGTRLTVV.